One sample yielded the 14 T cell receptor beta chains listed below, sequenced in a study of T-cell reconstitution after alpha-beta-depleted transplantation in children. TCRbeta library construction was performed incorporating unique molecular identifiers. TCRdb processed the PCR reads anew with MiXCR; each CDR3 protein has one entry. The sample includes 700,000 or so distinct CDR3 sequences, around 12% of them seen just once. Specimen: PBMCs, collected before TCRalphabeta/CD19-depleted stem cell transplant. The origin of the receptors is a girl aged 2 to 10 with congenital amegakaryocytic thrombocytopenia, due to receive a stem cell transplant.

This clonotype was found many times. V gene TRBV20-1 combines with J gene TRBJ2-7; 11 bases fit TRBD2. V dropped 0 bases and J dropped 3; count of bases not matched to a gene: 7. CDR3 length: 16 residues. Germline-derived CDR1 and CDR2 are DFQATT and SNEGSKA (reference sequence). The CDR3 sequence: CSAREVAGGLRYEQYF. CDR3 bases: TGCAGTGCTAGAGAAGTAGCGGGAGGGCTCCGCTACGAGCAGTACTTC.

This clonotype was seen repeatedly, ten times or more. This chain uses TRBV15 with TRBJ2-5; tentative D call: TRBD2 (5 bases). CDR3 length equals 14 residues. Germline V gene sequence: CDR1 LNHNV, CDR2 YYDKDF (reference sequence). V lost 4 bases and J lost 1, with 10 bases in between. The CDR3 nucleotides are TGTGCCACCAGCACTAGCATTTCCCAAGAGACCCAGTACTTC. Translation gives CATSTSISQETQYF.

This clonotype was recorded a few times. The rearrangement joins TRBV5-1 to TRBJ2-7; 9 bases map to TRBD2. In germline, CDR1 is SGHRS, CDR2 YFSETQ. V gave up 0 bases and J gave up 3 bases; unmatched junction bases: 1. This CDR3 region has 14 residues. CDR3 in DNA: TGCGCCAGCAGCTTGGAGACTAGCGGCTACGAGCAGTACTTC. As protein: CASSLETSGYEQYF.

This clonotype was seen only a few times. This chain connects TRBV3-1 to TRBJ1-5, with D unclear. With 1 base removed from V and 7 bases from J, the gap between germline ends came to 8 bases. Germline-derived CDR1 and CDR2 are LGHDT and YNNKEL (reference sequence). This CDR3 has 13 amino acids. Written as DNA, the CDR3 is TGTGCCAGCAGCCAAGTAAATGGGCAGCCCCAGCATTTT. Translating gives CASSQVNGQPQHF.

This clonotype was observed a few times. The chain couples TRBV5-1 to TRBJ2-1, with 8 bases matching TRBD2. Germline values: CDR1 SGHRS, CDR2 YFSETQ. The CDR3 spans 17 residues. V was clipped by 3 bases and J by 3 bases; unmatched bases: 11. In DNA form, the CDR3 reads TGCGCCAGCAGCTCAAGCGGGAGTTGGTTCCTCTACAATGAGCAGTTCTTC. Translation gives CASSSSGSWFLYNEQFF. Based on the CDR3 plus reference TRBV5-1 and TRBJ2-1, the full variable domain is KAGVTQTPRYLIKTRGQQVTLSCSPISGHRSVSWYQQTPGQGLQFLFEYFSETQRNKGNFPGRFSGRQFSNSRSEMNVSTLELGDSALYLCASSSSGSWFLYNEQFFGPGTRLTVL.

This clonotype was seen at least ten times. The V and J genes are TRBV29-1 and TRBJ2-3, with TRBD2 matching 7 bases. From germline, CDR1 is SQVTM and CDR2 ANQGSEA. J was trimmed by 5 bases and V by 3 bases; bases with no gene match: 5. CDR3 size: 13 residues. This chain's CDR3 is CSVDTSAGDTQYF. The DNA of the CDR3 is TGCAGCGTTGACACTAGCGCTGGAGATACGCAGTATTTT.

This clonotype occurred many times. J is TRBJ1-5 and V is TRBV20-1; TRBD1 might be the D (5 bases). The CDR3 runs 14 residues. V was trimmed by 0 bases and J by 4 bases, leaving 10 bases between them. CDR1 and CDR2 (germline): DFQATT, SNEGSKA (reference sequence). The CDR3 loop is CSARDYGGNQPQHF. CDR3 bases: TGCAGTGCTAGAGATTACGGGGGGAATCAGCCCCAGCATTTT.

This clonotype was recorded many times. The V and J genes are TRBV20-1 and TRBJ2-1; D gene uncertain. Germline V gene lookup returns CDR1 DFQATT and CDR2 SNEGSKA (reference sequence). Trimming took off 1 base at V and 9 bases at J, with 13 bases between the two ends. This CDR3 has 13 residues. The CDR3: CSARGTSVGEQFF. CDR3 nucleotide sequence: TGCAGTGCTAGAGGGACCAGTGTTGGTGAGCAGTTCTTC.

This clonotype was counted ten times or more. V is TRBV12-3 or TRBV12-4 and J is TRBJ2-3, with no clear D. The CDR3 is 14 amino acids. The ends were cut back, 3 bases at V and 1 base at J, with 8 bases in the middle. This CDR3 reads CASSLTRGTDTQYF. The DNA for the CDR3 is TGTGCCAGCAGTTTGACACGAGGCACAGATACGCAGTATTTT.

This clonotype was detected ten times or more. The V gene is TRBV12-3 or TRBV12-4, the J gene TRBJ2-7; 10 bases fit TRBD2. The CDR3 length is 15 residues. After removal of 6 bases from V and 4 bases from J, the junction contained 9 bases not matched to a gene. CDR3 bases: TGTGCCAGCAGCCTTCTAGCGGGAGCACGATACGAGCAGTACTTC. Its protein product is CASSLLAGARYEQYF.

This clonotype was picked up many times. The rearrangement uses TRBV5-1 and TRBJ1-1, with D perhaps TRBD1 (6 bases). Germline V gene lookup returns CDR1 SGHRS and CDR2 YFSETQ. The CDR3 contains 14 residues. Trimming stripped 2 bases from V and 3 bases from J, with 11 bases between. CDR3 nucleotide sequence: TGCGCCAGCAGCTTCGGAGGGGGAGACACTGAAGCTTTCTTT. Amino acid sequence: CASSFGGGDTEAFF.

At least ten counts were recorded for this clonotype. The chain uses TRBV12-3 or TRBV12-4 and TRBJ2-1; 9 bases are a match to TRBD2. V gave up 5 bases and J gave up 2 bases; unmatched junction bases: 16. The CDR3 totals 19 residues. The CDR3 nucleotides read TGTGCCAGCAGTCCAAAACTACCTAGCGGGGCGAAGCCCTACAATGAGCAGTTCTTC. Protein product: CASSPKLPSGAKPYNEQFF.

The chain has TRBV7-9 and TRBJ2-1, with TRBD2 matching over 8 bases. Germline lookup yields CDR1 SEHNR and CDR2 FQNEAQ (reference sequence). V lost 2 bases to trimming and J lost 8 bases; unmatched junction nucleotides: 11. This CDR3 region has 16 residues. CDR3 sequence: CASSLQLLAGRDEQFF. In DNA form, the CDR3 reads TGTGCCAGCAGCTTACAGCTGCTAGCGGGCAGGGATGAGCAGTTCTTC.

This clonotype was found many times. The chain joins TRBV12-3 or TRBV12-4 to TRBJ2-1; 9 positions agree with TRBD1. The CDR3 covers 15 residues. With 3 bases clipped from V and 6 bases from J, the junction kept 6 bases outside the gene matches. The CDR3 sequence is CASSFPGQGSNEQFF. The CDR3, as DNA: TGTGCCAGCAGTTTCCCAGGACAGGGGTCCAATGAGCAGTTCTTC.